The source of this TCR beta chain is a study of T cells after yellow fever vaccination. Findings and limits, study-wide: Subsequent booster samples again held most clones from primary vaccination (more than 95% CD4, 88% CD8). Abundant clonotypes from the bulk population could get into FACS-sorted repertoires as contaminants.

V gave up 4 bases and J gave up 2 bases, with 8 bases separating them. Germline assignment: CDR1 MGHDK and CDR2 SYGVNS. This CDR3 is built from 14 residues. Worth noting for this clonotype: What it recognizes is unknown.

Each CDR3 protein is one row after TCRdb ran MiXCR on the 5' RACE reads. The data hold fewer than 350,000 distinct CDR3 sequences, with approximately 3.9% observed a single time. The chain combines TRBV25-1 with TRBJ2-2; D uncertain. The TCR originated in a man aged 18 to 30 who received the YFV17D yellow fever vaccine. This specimen consisted of PBMCs, obtained on the day of the yellow fever booster vaccination. The CDR3 region is CASSGFLNTGELFF. In DNA, the CDR3 is TGTGCCAGCAGTGGGTTCCTCAACACCGGGGAGCTGTTTTTT.